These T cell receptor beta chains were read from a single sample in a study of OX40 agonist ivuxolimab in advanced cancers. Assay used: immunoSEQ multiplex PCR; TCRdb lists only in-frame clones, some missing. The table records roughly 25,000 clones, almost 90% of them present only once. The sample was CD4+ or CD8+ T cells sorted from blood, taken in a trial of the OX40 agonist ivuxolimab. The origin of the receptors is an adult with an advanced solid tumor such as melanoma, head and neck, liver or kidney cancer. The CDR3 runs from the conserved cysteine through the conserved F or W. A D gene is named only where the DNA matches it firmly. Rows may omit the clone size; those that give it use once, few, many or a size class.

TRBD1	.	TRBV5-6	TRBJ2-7	CASSLVGGQGREQYF	TGTGCCAGCAGCTTGGTAGGGGGACAGGGTCGGGAGCAGTACTTC
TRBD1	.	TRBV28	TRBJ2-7	CASSLHQGAGVPYEQYF	TGTGCCAGCAGTTTACATCAGGGGGCCGGGGTCCCATACGAGCAGTACTTC
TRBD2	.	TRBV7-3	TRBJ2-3	CASSLGNSGRAEADTQYF	TGTGCCAGCAGCTTGGGGAACAGCGGGAGGGCCGAGGCAGATACGCAGTATTTT
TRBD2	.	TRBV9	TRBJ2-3	CASSGGLGTDTQYF	TGTGCCAGCAGCGGGGGACTAGGAACAGATACGCAGTATTTT
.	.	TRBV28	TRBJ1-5	CASSFTYRVSNQPQHF	TGTGCCAGCAGTTTCACCTACAGGGTTAGCAATCAGCCCCAGCATTTT
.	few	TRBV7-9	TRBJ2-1	CASSLISGGVGQFF	TGTGCCAGCAGCTTAATATCAGGCGGGGTTGGGCAGTTCTTC
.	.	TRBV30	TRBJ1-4	CAWSDERVRRAIATNEKLFF	TGTGCCTGGAGCGACGAAAGAGTTCGCAGGGCTATAGCAACTAATGAAAAACTGTTTTTT
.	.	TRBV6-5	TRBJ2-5	CASRLQETQYF	TGTGCCAGCAGACTCCAAGAGACCCAGTACTTC
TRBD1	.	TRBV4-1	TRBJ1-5	CASSPAGQGLYQPQHF	TGCGCCAGCAGCCCCGCTGGACAGGGGCTATATCAGCCCCAGCATTTT
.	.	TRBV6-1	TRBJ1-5	CASSEPRASSQPQHF	TGTGCCAGCAGTGAACCCAGGGCATCGAGTCAGCCCCAGCATTTT
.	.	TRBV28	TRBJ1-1	CASSRMNTEAFF	TGTGCCAGCAGTCGAATGAACACTGAAGCTTTCTTT
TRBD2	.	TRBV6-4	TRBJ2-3	CASSDSSISSGGTDTQYF	TGTGCCAGCAGTGACTCTTCGATTAGTAGCGGGGGAACAGATACGCAGTATTTT
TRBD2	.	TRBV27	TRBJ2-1	CASTSRWGEGRHEQFF	TGTGCCAGCACGAGTCGTTGGGGGGAGGGTAGACATGAGCAGTTCTTC
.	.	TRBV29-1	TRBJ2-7	CSVGDGAYEQYF	TGCAGCGTTGGGGACGGGGCCTACGAGCAGTACTTC
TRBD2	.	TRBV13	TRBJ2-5	CASSLGGAQYF	TGTGCCAGCAGCCTGGGGGGGGCCCAGTACTTC
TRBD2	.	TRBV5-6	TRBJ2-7	CASSFRLAIDEQYF	TGTGCCAGCAGCTTCCGACTAGCGATTGATGAGCAGTACTTC
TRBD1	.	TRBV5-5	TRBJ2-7	CASSPYRGYEQYF	TGTGCCAGCAGCCCGTACAGGGGCTACGAGCAGTACTTC
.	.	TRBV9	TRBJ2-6	CASSGDTNVLTF	TGTGCCAGCAGCGGCGACACCAACGTCCTGACTTTC
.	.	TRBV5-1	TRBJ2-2	CASSLWTITGELFF	TGCGCCAGCAGCCTCTGGACTATCACCGGGGAGCTGTTTTTT
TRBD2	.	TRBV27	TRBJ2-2	CASSLTLGTSGLTGELFF	TGTGCCAGCAGTTTAACCCTGGGGACTAGTGGACTTACCGGGGAGCTGTTTTTT
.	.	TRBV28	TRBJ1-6	CASSIQGDSPLHF	TGTGCCAGCAGTATACAGGGAGATTCACCCCTCCACTTT
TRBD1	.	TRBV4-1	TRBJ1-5	CASSQWGTGENQPQHF	TGCGCCAGCAGCCAATGGGGGACAGGGGAAAATCAGCCCCAGCATTTT
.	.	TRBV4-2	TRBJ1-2	CASSQETRDTDNYGYTF	TGTGCCAGCAGCCAAGAGACGCGGGACACGGATAACTATGGCTACACCTTC
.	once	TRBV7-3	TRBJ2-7	CASSLTSGESDEQYF	TGTGCCAGCAGCTTAACGTCCGGGGAGAGCGACGAGCAGTACTTC
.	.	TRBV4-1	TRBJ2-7	CASSQMQVTTYEQYF	TGCGCCAGCAGCCAAATGCAGGTTACGACCTACGAGCAGTACTTC
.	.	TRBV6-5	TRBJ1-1	CASSWSLNTEAFF	TGTGCCAGCAGTTGGAGTTTGAACACTGAAGCTTTCTTT
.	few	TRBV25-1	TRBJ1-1	CASSEYLVGGAFF	TGTGCCAGCAGTGAATACCTGGTCGGGGGAGCTTTCTTT
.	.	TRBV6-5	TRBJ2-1	CASSYPHNTNEQFF	TGTGCCAGCAGTTACCCCCATAATACAAATGAGCAGTTCTTC
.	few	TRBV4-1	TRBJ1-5	CASSPQGLRAFQPQHF	TGCGCCAGCAGCCCCCAAGGTCTCAGGGCCTTTCAGCCCCAGCATTTT
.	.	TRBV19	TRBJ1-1	CASSLMADTEAFF	TGTGCCAGTAGTCTGATGGCGGACACTGAAGCTTTCTTT
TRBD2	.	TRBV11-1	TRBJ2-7	CASSTRTSGRPSYEQYF	TGTGCCAGCAGCACCCGGACTAGCGGGAGGCCCTCCTACGAGCAGTACTTC
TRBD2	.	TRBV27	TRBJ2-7	CASSMRLAGPYEQYF	TGTGCCAGCAGTATGCGACTAGCGGGGCCCTACGAGCAGTACTTC
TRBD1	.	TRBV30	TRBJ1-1	CASSGDSYTEAFF	TGTGCTTCGAGCGGGGACAGTTACACTGAAGCTTTCTTT